Presented here are 27 T cell receptor beta chains from one specimen sequenced in a study of immune heterogeneity within non-small cell lung tumors. Each sample used 600 to 700 ng of genomic DNA from bulk tumor tissue. Multiple biopsies spaced far apart were taken from each primary tumor during surgery. These patients got curative surgery after being newly diagnosed with untreated non-small cell lung cancer. A multiplex PCR containing 32 V primers and 13 J primers was used to amplify TCR beta CDR3. TCRdb independently ran MiXCR on the multiplex PCR reads; one entry per CDR3 protein. The sample carries 3,000 or so distinct CDR3 sequences, approximately 51% recorded once. The source material was lung tumor tissue. These receptors were taken from a man aged 65-85 years with non-small cell lung cancer.

This clonotype appeared a single time. The genes are TRBV19 and TRBJ2-6; D remains ambiguous. Germline-derived CDR1 and CDR2 are LNHDA and SQIVND (reference sequence). V was pared by 0 bases and J by 2 bases, with 5 bases between. The CDR3 extends over 15 amino acids. The CDR3 DNA reads as TGTGCCAGTAGTATAGATCGGGCTGGGGCCAACGTCCTGACTTTC. Amino acids: CASSIDRAGANVLTF.

This sequence joins TRBV4-2 and TRBJ2-7; tentative D call: TRBD2 (5 bases). V lost 1 base to trimming and J lost 3 bases, with 10 bases between them. The germline V gene encodes CDR1 LGHNA and CDR2 YNFKEQ. This CDR3 is 14 amino acids long. The chain's CDR3 is CASSQGSGDYEQYF. CDR3 nucleotides: TGTGCCAGCAGCCAAGGAAGCGGAGACTACGAGCAGTACTTC.

This clonotype appeared a few times. The chain employs TRBV19 and TRBJ2-5; 11 positions agree with TRBD2. In germline, CDR1 is LNHDA, CDR2 SQIVND (reference sequence). V dropped 5 bases and J dropped 5; count of bases not matched to a gene: 7. There are 15 residues in the CDR3. The CDR3 is CASSQLAGVGETQYF. CDR3 coding DNA: TGTGCCAGTAGTCAACTAGCGGGAGTCGGGGAGACCCAGTACTTC.

The chain carries TRBV25-1 and TRBJ1-2; 8 nucleotides line up with TRBD1. Germline V CDR1 and CDR2: MGHDK, SYGVNS. Trimming removed 4 bases from V and 6 bases from J; junction bases left unmatched: 4. This CDR3 spans 13 amino acids. The CDR3, as DNA: TGTGCCAGCAGTGTGTCAGGGGGCGATGGCTACACCTTC. It specifies CASSVSGGDGYTF.

This sequence joins TRBV27 and TRBJ2-7, with D perhaps matching TRBD1 (7 bases). The V end lost 4 bases, the J end lost 4 bases, and 11 bases lay between the germline ends. From germline, CDR1 is MNHEY and CDR2 SMNVEV (reference sequence). CDR3 length: 13 amino acids. For the CDR3, the DNA is TGTGCCAGCAGTTCAGGGGGGCGGTACGAGCAGTACTTC. Amino acid sequence: CASSSGGRYEQYF.

The chain is built from TRBV12-3 or TRBV12-4 and TRBJ2-3, with 10 bases fitting TRBD2. The CDR3 is 15 residues long. J was trimmed by 1 base and V by 4 bases; bases with no gene match: 2. The CDR3 bases are TGTGCCAGCAGTTCCGGGACTAGCGGCACAGATACGCAGTATTTT. Translated, it gives CASSSGTSGTDTQYF.

The CDR3 is CASSDGTADGYTF. CDR3 coding DNA: TGTGCCAGCAGCGACGGGACAGCAGATGGCTACACCTTC. The rearrangement joins TRBV7-9 to TRBJ1-2; 7 bases are shared with TRBD1. The CDR3 totals 13 residues. The germline gives CDR1 SEHNR, CDR2 FQNEAQ (reference sequence). V was clipped by 5 bases and J by 6 bases; unmatched bases: 6.

This clonotype was counted only a few times. The chain uses TRBV6-1 and TRBJ2-6, with 7 bases that match TRBD1. The CDR3 runs 18 residues. With V trimmed by 5 bases and J by 0 bases, 10 bases remained unmatched. CDR1 is MNHNS and CDR2 is SASEGT in the germline V gene. The CDR3 is CASSQTTGLSSGANVLTF. CDR3 nucleotides: TGTGCCAGCAGTCAAACGACAGGGTTAAGCTCTGGGGCCAACGTCCTGACTTTC.

The sample holds a few counts of this clonotype. The chain links TRBV6-1 to TRBJ1-5; 8 bases agree with TRBD1. V shed 5 bases and J 12 bases; nucleotides not matched to a gene: 6. The CDR3 is made up of 12 amino acids. Germline CDR1 reads MNHNS; CDR2 reads SASEGT. The CDR3 reads CASSPRQGRQHF. The DNA for the CDR3 is TGTGCCAGCAGTCCGCGACAGGGGCGCCAGCATTTT.

This chain connects TRBV19 to TRBJ1-5; D is undetermined. The CDR3 spans 16 residues. The germline gives CDR1 LNHDA, CDR2 SQIVND (reference sequence). V lost 5 bases, J lost 0 bases, and 14 bases lay in between. The CDR3 protein is CASSSRGLGSNQPQHF. In DNA, the CDR3 is TGTGCCAGTAGTTCCCGAGGGCTGGGTAGCAATCAGCCCCAGCATTTT.

The CDR3 sequence is CSARTAGAPTEAFF. The CDR3 coding sequence is TGCAGTGCCCGCACCGCCGGGGCGCCTACTGAAGCTTTCTTT. V and J are TRBV20-1 and TRBJ1-1, with D possibly TRBD1 on 5 matching bases. CDR1 DFQATT and CDR2 SNEGSKA come from the germline V gene (reference sequence). The CDR3 consists of 14 residues. Trimming stripped 6 bases from V and 5 bases from J, with 19 bases between.

This clonotype was picked up one time. This chain uses TRBV2 with TRBJ1-1; D gene unclear. The V gene lost 2 bases and the J gene lost 0 bases, with 7 bases spanning the gap. CDR1 is SNHLY, CDR2 FYNNEI, per germline. CDR3 length: 14 amino acids. CDR3 amino acids: CASSELAVNTEAFF. The CDR3 DNA reads TGTGCCAGCAGTGAACTGGCTGTGAACACTGAAGCTTTCTTT.

The CDR3, as DNA: TGTGCCAGCCGCTCCGGCAGGGGGCTTGGGGAGACCCAGTACTTC. It translates to CASRSGRGLGETQYF. This chain joins TRBV27 and TRBJ2-5; TRBD1 aligns across 8 bases. Germline CDR1 MNHEY, CDR2 SMNVEV (reference sequence). CDR3 length: 15 residues. V was pared by 8 bases and J by 5 bases, with 13 bases of the junction left unmatched.

This chain links TRBV20-1 with TRBJ2-7, with D possibly TRBD2 on 6 matching bases. Germline V CDR1 and CDR2: DFQATT, SNEGSKA (reference sequence). Trimming pared 3 bases from V and 6 bases from J, leaving 21 bases between. This CDR3 region has 15 residues. The CDR3 sequence: CSASKGGSIGAEQYF. As DNA, the CDR3 is TGCAGTGCTAGTAAAGGAGGGTCCATTGGCGCCGAGCAGTACTTC.

The CDR3 loop is CATRTANTEAFF. CDR3 coding DNA: TGTGCCACCAGGACAGCTAACACTGAAGCTTTCTTT. The genes are TRBV28 and TRBJ1-1, with D perhaps TRBD1 (6 bases). In germline, CDR1 is MDHEN, CDR2 SYDVKM. This CDR3 comprises 12 residues. Trimming cost V 10 bases and J 2 bases, with 11 bases left between them.

This clonotype was counted between two and nine times. This chain connects TRBV3-1 to TRBJ2-3; TRBD1 matches 9 bases. This CDR3 has 12 amino acids. Germline CDR1 and CDR2: LGHDT and YNNKEL (reference sequence). The J segment lost 8 bases and the V segment lost 3 bases, leaving 0 bases of the junction unmatched. The CDR3 nucleotides read TGTGCCAGCAGCCAGACAGGGGGTACGCAGTATTTT. Translating it yields CASSQTGGTQYF.

V gene TRBV20-1 combines with J gene TRBJ2-2; TRBD1 is a possible D gene (6 bases). The CDR3 is 12 residues long. The ends were cut back, 5 bases at V and 6 bases at J, with 10 bases in the middle. Germline V gene lookup returns CDR1 DFQATT and CDR2 SNEGSKA (reference sequence). CDR3 in DNA: TGCAGTGCTGCCCAGGGGTCCGGGGAGCTGTTTTTT. Encoded protein: CSAAQGSGELFF.

This clonotype has more than one count but fewer than ten. This chain connects TRBV28 to TRBJ2-3; D call uncertain. The CDR3 runs to 12 residues. Trimming left V 6 bases short and J 3 bases short, with 7 bases between. Germline loops: CDR1 MDHEN, CDR2 SYDVKM. CDR3 loop: CASSHGTDTQYF. In DNA, the CDR3 is TGTGCCAGCAGCCATGGGACAGATACGCAGTATTTT.

This clonotype turned up a few times. CDR3 DNA: TGTGCCAGTAGTCCAATAGGACAGGGCGTCAATGAGCAGTTCTTC. Amino acid sequence: CASSPIGQGVNEQFF. V gene TRBV19 combines with J gene TRBJ2-1; TRBD1 matches 8 bases. Germline CDR1 and CDR2: LNHDA and SQIVND (reference sequence). The V segment lost 5 bases and the J segment 6 bases; nucleotides outside the gene matches: 9. CDR3 length: 15 residues.

The rearrangement uses TRBV7-9 and TRBJ2-1; TRBD2 agrees at 9 bases. The length of the CDR3 is 19 residues. The germline gives CDR1 SEHNR, CDR2 FQNEAQ (reference sequence). The V gene end was trimmed by 4 bases and the J gene end by 7 bases; junction bases not matched to a gene: 20. CDR3 sequence reads: CASSSSALAGVGRGNEQFF. For the CDR3, the DNA is TGTGCCAGCAGCTCCTCAGCATTAGCGGGAGTCGGCAGGGGGAATGAGCAGTTCTTC.

J is TRBJ2-7 and V is TRBV6-4; 8 bases agree with TRBD2. The CDR3 extends over 14 amino acids. J lost 6 bases, V lost 0 bases, and 4 bases had no gene match. Germline CDR1 reads MRHNA; CDR2 reads SNTAGT. CDR3 bases: TGTGCCAGCAGTGACTCATCGGGAGGGGGCGAGCAGTACTTC. This encodes CASSDSSGGGEQYF.

The chain combines TRBV5-4 with TRBJ2-7, with 10 bases lining up with TRBD2. The CDR3 has 15 residues. The junction had 4 bases not matched to a gene; V was cut back by 4 bases and J by 0 bases. CDR1 and CDR2 (germline): SGHNT, YYREEE (reference sequence). The DNA of the CDR3 is TGTGCCAGCAGCCGGACTAGCGGAACCTCCTACGAGCAGTACTTC. This encodes CASSRTSGTSYEQYF.

This clonotype was observed a few times. The chain combines TRBV20-1 with TRBJ2-7, with a tentative D call TRBD1 (6 bases). The CDR3 covers 15 residues. The V and J ends lost 1 base and 5 bases respectively, with 18 bases between them. Germline CDR1 DFQATT, CDR2 SNEGSKA (reference sequence). CDR3: CSARGQAGDFDEQYF. The CDR3 DNA reads as TGCAGTGCTAGAGGGCAGGCAGGGGATTTTGACGAGCAGTACTTC.

This clonotype has only a few counts. The genes are TRBV9 and TRBJ2-7, with 9 bases fitting TRBD2. The trim removed 4 bases at V and 5 bases at J, leaving 10 bases unmatched. Germline V gene data show CDR1 as SGDLS and CDR2 as YYNGEE. This CDR3 contains 15 residues. The CDR3 spells CASSRSGGRENEQYF. CDR3 sequence (DNA): TGTGCCAGCAGCCGCTCCGGCGGGAGGGAGAACGAGCAGTACTTC.

The chain recombines TRBV7-8 with TRBJ1-1, with D possibly being TRBD1 (6 bases). The germline V gene encodes CDR1 SGHVS and CDR2 FQNEAQ. The CDR3 extends over 15 amino acids. V lost 8 bases and J 4 bases, leaving 20 bases between the germline ends. Written as DNA, the CDR3 is TGTGCCAGCGGCGCGAACAGGGTCGGTATCACTGAAGCTTTCTTT. Amino acid sequence: CASGANRVGITEAFF. The full variable domain, its missing parts supplied by reference TRBV7-8 and TRBJ1-1, is GAGVSQSPRYKVAKRGQDVALRCDPISGHVSLFWYQQALGQGPEFLTYFQNEAQLDKSGLPSDRFFAERPEGSVSTLKIQRTQQEDSAVYLCASGANRVGITEAFFGQGTRLTVV.

By sample fraction, this clonotype is large. The chain recombines TRBV10-1 with TRBJ2-7; TRBD2 might be the D (6 bases). The germline gives CDR1 WNHNN, CDR2 SYGVQD (reference sequence). There are 14 residues in the CDR3. The ends were cut back, 4 bases at V and 5 bases at J, with 15 bases in the middle. The CDR3 reads CASSGRDFEHEQYF. For the CDR3, the DNA is TGCGCCAGCAGTGGCCGGGACTTTGAACACGAGCAGTACTTC.

This clonotype turned up a few times. The chain combines TRBV27 with TRBJ2-1; weak D call: TRBD2 (5 bases). The CDR3 is made up of 15 amino acids. V was cut by 8 bases and J by 3 bases, with 17 bases left in between. Per germline, CDR1 MNHEY and CDR2 SMNVEV (reference sequence). This CDR3 reads CASLKLGLDYNEQFF. In DNA, the CDR3 is TGTGCCAGCCTAAAACTAGGCTTAGACTACAATGAGCAGTTCTTC.